The subject of this entry is one T cell receptor beta chain. The sample comes from a study of blood T cell repertoires in COVID-19. Study overall: PBMCs, B-cell-depleted T cells, or T cells were the source of the cDNA or gDNA that made up the material.

Germline CDR1 is SGHDT and CDR2 is YYEEEE. Trimming took 2 bases from V and 8 from J; bases not matched to a gene: 4. The CDR3 totals 13 residues. Study processing details: From reference gene primer amplification, estimates of nucleated cell counts were derived. The data were produced by immunoSEQ multiplex PCR, yet TCRdb's version contains in-frame clones alone and is incomplete. V and J calls and clone size come straight from that table; D and trimming were deduced from the DNA. The sample has 120,000 to 150,000 clones, almost 85% seen once. This chain links TRBV5-6 with TRBJ1-1; TRBD1 aligns across 9 bases. The sequence derives from a human donor with acute or convalescent COVID-19. The donor label of this sample is uncertain. Input material: peripheral blood. CDR3 nucleotide sequence: TGTGCCAGCAGCTTCGGGACAGGGACCGAAGCTTTCTTT. This codes for CASSFGTGTEAFF. Together with reference TRBV5-6 and TRBJ1-1, the CDR3 gives the full variable domain: DAGVTQSPTHLIKTRGQQVTLRCSPKSGHDTVSWYQQALGQGPQFIFQYYEEEERQRGNFPDRFSGHQFPNYSSELNVNALLLGDSALYLCASSFGTGTEAFFGQGTRLTVV.